These T cell receptor beta chains were read from a single sample in a study of cytomegalovirus exposure and HLA in healthy donors. Here immunoSEQ multiplex PCR was the method, and the copy in TCRdb shows in-frame clones only, minus some. Counted here are around 140,000 clones, approximately 80% occurring once; the ten biggest clones make up about 4.4%. The sequencing input was PBMCs. These receptors were obtained from a middle-aged man in good health and CMV-seronegative. The conserved cysteine and the conserved F or W are not part of the CDR3 here.

v_gene	j_gene	len	CDR3aa
TRBV11-2	TRBJ2-7	13	ASSLGGHLLREQY
TRBV5-1	TRBJ2-3	15	ASSLWGLAANTDTQY
TRBV27	TRBJ1-3	17	ASTERVNWDRSSGNTIY
TRBV5-1	TRBJ1-6	13	ASSLAQQENSPLH
TRBV19	TRBJ2-7	11	ASSTTQGYEQY
TRBV11-3	TRBJ1-1	11	ASSLAPGLEAF
TRBV9	TRBJ2-1	15	ASSVAPRQGSYNEQF
TRBV4-3	TRBJ2-7	14	ASSLAGTSDPYEQY
TRBV13	TRBJ1-5	13	ASSVRGSWDEPQH
TRBV30	TRBJ2-5	9	AWQQRETQY
TRBV7-3	TRBJ2-3	12	ASSLSRGTDTQY
TRBV5-4	TRBJ2-7	13	ASSLPRQGGSEQY
TRBV7-2	TRBJ2-1	13	ASRQAGGRYNEQF
TRBV5-6	TRBJ1-2	13	ASSFPGRPNYGYT
TRBV28	TRBJ2-7	11	ASSLSGLYEQY
TRBV4-3	TRBJ2-1	13	ASSTIGASYNEQF
TRBV9	TRBJ1-6	13	ASSVKAGDNSPLH
TRBV27	TRBJ2-5	12	ASSSQGTQETQY
TRBV6-1	TRBJ2-7	14	ASSASLGQSSYEQY
TRBV7-9	TRBJ1-5	11	ASSMGRGQPQH
TRBV29-1	TRBJ1-1	9	SVDRNTEAF
TRBV21-1	TRBJ1-5	13	ASSGQHPENQPQH
TRBV6-5	TRBJ2-2	14	ASSYDGQGAWGELF
TRBV11-2	TRBJ2-2	16	ASSLISLGGPRTGELF
TRBV5-5	TRBJ2-7	13	ASSLGGQGIDEQY
TRBV6-5	TRBJ1-5	13	ASSYGQNSNQPQH
TRBV18	TRBJ2-7	10	ASSPEKYEQY
TRBV7-9	TRBJ1-6	16	ASSGPGTASSYNSPLH
TRBV19	TRBJ1-1	11	ASRPGAPGGAF
TRBV27	TRBJ1-6	11	ASAQSRRSPLH
TRBV5-1	TRBJ1-4	13	ASSLAAATNEKLF
TRBV5-5	TRBJ2-1	13	ASSFAGGGDNEQF
TRBV5-1	TRBJ2-7	11	ASSSEGSYEQY
TRBV5-1	TRBJ2-7	11	ASSAVGRDGQY
TRBV11-2	TRBJ1-5	14	ASSARTGGGDQPQH
TRBV5-1	TRBJ1-2	13	ASSWDSREDYGYT
TRBV5-4	TRBJ1-1	12	ASSRQDRGTEAF
TRBV10-3	TRBJ1-1	15	AIEAGQGRRGNTEAF
TRBV7-3	TRBJ1-1	13	ASSLWAGGATEAF
TRBV27	TRBJ2-7	11	ASSSDLGREQY
TRBV19	TRBJ2-1	13	ASSPRPSRGNEQF
TRBV7-9	TRBJ2-3	14	ASSLLDRPSTDTQY
TRBV18	TRBJ1-1	15	ASSPPGTGGKTTEAF